Sequencing of this T cell receptor (beta chain) was carried out in a study of blood T cell repertoires in COVID-19. About the study: Some COVID-19 samples were acute and others convalescent; all came from the United States, Italy and Spain. Nucleic acid was either cDNA or gDNA, and it came from T cells, B-cell-depleted T cells, or PBMCs.

Study processing details: By means of reference gene primer amplification, nucleated cell counts were estimated. Generated by immunoSEQ multiplex PCR, the TCRdb table keeps only in-frame clones and is missing some. V, J and clone size were drawn from that table, and D and trimming were deduced from the DNA. The sample lists roughly 300,000 clones, 85% occurring once. The V and J ends lost 2 bases and 6 bases respectively, with 13 bases between them. CDR1 is ENHRY and CDR2 is SYGVKD in the germline V gene. The CDR3 contains 14 residues. The sequenced sample consisted of peripheral blood. This sequence joins TRBV10-3 and TRBJ2-5, with D possibly being TRBD2 (5 bases). This sequence was found in a human donor in a cohort sampled during active COVID-19. The CDR3 reads CAISELAGEKTQYF. For the CDR3, the DNA is TGTGCCATCAGTGAGCTAGCTGGGGAAAAGACCCAGTACTTC.